Listed here are 20 T cell receptor beta chains from one sample, sequenced in a study of neurological immune-mediated disorders. TCRdb reprocessed the 5' RACE reads via MiXCR and lists one record per CDR3 protein. The sample contains about 38,000 distinct CDR3 sequences, 11% of which appear only once. Regarding time point: technical triplicate 1. The material sequenced was PBMCs. The receptor source for this set is a man aged 60-69 years with HTLV-1-associated myelopathy (HAM/TSP).

This clonotype was picked up many times. This chain's CDR3 is CASSLALAGHNEQFF. In DNA form, the CDR3 reads TGTGCCAGCAGCTTAGCTCTAGCGGGACATAATGAGCAGTTCTTC. This sequence joins TRBV7-2 and TRBJ2-1, with 9 bases fitting TRBD2. In germline, CDR1 is SGHTA, CDR2 FQGNSA. CDR3 length: 15 amino acids. The ends lost 0 bases at V and 7 bases at J; junction bases unmatched: 4. Full variable domain (missing parts from reference TRBV7-2 and TRBJ2-1): GAGVSQSPSNKVTEKGKDVELRCDPISGHTALYWYRQSLGQGLEFLIYFQGNSAPDKSGLPSDRFSAERTGGSVSTLTIQRTQQEDSAVYLCASSLALAGHNEQFFGPGTRLTVL.

This clonotype has at least ten counts. The rearrangement joins TRBV3-1 to TRBJ2-2; 8 bases are shared with TRBD2. The CDR3 has 15 amino acids. J was trimmed by 10 bases and V by 4 bases; bases with no gene match: 11. Germline assignment: CDR1 LGHDT and CDR2 YNNKEL (reference sequence). CDR3 nucleotide sequence: TGTGCCAGCAGCCGAAGTAGCGGGACCAAGCCGGAGCTGTTTTTT. Its translation: CASSRSSGTKPELFF.

This clonotype has a count of ten or more. The chain is built from TRBV20-1 and TRBJ2-1; 9 bases align to TRBD2. Per germline, CDR1 DFQATT and CDR2 SNEGSKA (reference sequence). The CDR3 is 15 residues long. V gave up 5 bases and J gave up 7 bases; unmatched junction bases: 12. The CDR3: CSAPNSGSVRNEQFF. The CDR3 nucleotides are TGCAGTGCTCCTAATAGCGGGAGCGTTCGTAATGAGCAGTTCTTC.

This clonotype was detected ten times or more. The chain combines TRBV29-1 with TRBJ2-3; D is possibly TRBD1 or TRBD2 (5 bases each). The CDR3 contains 13 residues. V lost 4 bases and J 2 bases, leaving 10 bases between the germline ends. Germline V lookup: CDR1 SQVTM, CDR2 ANQGSEA. DNA of the CDR3: TGCAGCGTTGGAGGGGTTAACACAGATACGCAGTATTTT. Translating gives CSVGGVNTDTQYF.

At least ten counts were recorded for this clonotype. Relative to the germline gene, one junction end is altered; a read error may explain this. This rearrangement joins TRBV7-7 to TRBJ2-5; D tentatively reads TRBD1 or TRBD2 (5 bases each). This CDR3 spans 15 amino acids. Germline lookup yields CDR1 SSHAT and CDR2 FNYEAQ (reference sequence). Here the CDR3 reads CASSPGHGDQETQYF. The DNA for the CDR3 is TGTGCTAGCAGCCCCGGACACGGGGATCAAGAGACCCAGTACTTC.

V and J are TRBV9 and TRBJ2-7; tentative D call: TRBD1 (5 bases). Germline assignment: CDR1 SGDLS and CDR2 YYNGEE. Deletions cut 2 bases from V and 7 bases from J, with 10 bases between. The CDR3 sequence is 12 residues long. DNA for the CDR3: TGTGCCAGCAGCGTTCAGGGAAGAGAGCAGTACTTC. Its protein product is CASSVQGREQYF.

V and J are TRBV7-9 and TRBJ2-7; D unclear. V shed 1 base and J shed 0 bases, with 7 bases lying between them. CDR1 SEHNR and CDR2 FQNEAQ come from the germline V gene (reference sequence). The CDR3 length is 14 residues. CDR3 DNA: TGTGCCAGCAGCTTAGGATCAGTCTCCTACGAGCAGTACTTC. Translated: CASSLGSVSYEQYF.

Ten or more counts support this clonotype. This rearrangement joins TRBV7-6 to TRBJ1-2; D ambiguous. This CDR3 region has 12 residues. Trimming took off 2 bases at V and 7 bases at J, with 8 bases between the two ends. Germline CDR1 reads SGHVS; CDR2 reads FNYEAQ. The CDR3 loop is CASSLWRGGYTF. As DNA, the CDR3 is TGTGCCAGCAGCTTATGGCGGGGTGGCTACACCTTC.

This clonotype was observed at least ten times. The chain employs TRBV5-8 and TRBJ2-6; TRBD1 agrees at 7 bases. This CDR3 is 18 amino acids long. Trimming cost V 7 bases and J 1 base; bases outside gene matches: 14. Germline V gene data show CDR1 as SGHTS and CDR2 as YDEGEE. This chain's CDR3 is CASGSRGQYLSGANVLTF. The CDR3 DNA reads TGTGCCAGCGGCTCGAGGGGACAGTACCTATCTGGGGCCAACGTCCTGACTTTC.

This clonotype was recorded at least ten times. The chain recombines TRBV18 with TRBJ2-3; 7 nucleotides match TRBD2. The J segment lost 2 bases and the V segment lost 2 bases, leaving 4 bases of the junction unmatched. The CDR3 runs 15 residues. Germline V gene sequence: CDR1 KGHSH, CDR2 LQKENI. CDR3 nucleotide sequence: TGTGCCAGCTCACCAATGGCGGGGGACACAGATACGCAGTATTTT. It encodes CASSPMAGDTDTQYF.

This clonotype occurred many times. V is TRBV15 and J is TRBJ1-4, with a tentative D call TRBD1 (5 bases). Looked up from germline, CDR1 is LNHNV and CDR2 is YYDKDF (reference sequence). The CDR3 length is 15 residues. The V gene lost 5 bases and the J gene lost 8 bases, with 18 bases spanning the gap. CDR3 nucleotide sequence: TGTGCCACCAGCGCAAGGGACCGAGGGTACGAAAAACTGTTTTTT. As protein: CATSARDRGYEKLFF.

This clonotype was recorded at least ten times. This chain connects TRBV6-5 to TRBJ1-3; D possibly corresponds to TRBD1 (5 bases). This CDR3 contains 14 residues. The germline V gene encodes CDR1 MNHEY and CDR2 SVGAGI. V lost 6 bases and J lost 0, with 9 bases in between. CDR3 in DNA: TGTGCCAGCAGGGTGACAGTCTCTGGAAACACCATATATTTT. Amino acid sequence: CASRVTVSGNTIYF.

In regard to this clonotype: A read error may produce the germline difference seen at one junction end. The chain joins TRBV18 to TRBJ2-5; no firm D call. Germline V lookup: CDR1 KGHSH, CDR2 LQKENI. The CDR3 has 14 amino acids. CDR3 region: CAISSFGVQETQYF. CDR3 nucleotides: TGTGCCATCTCATCCTTCGGTGTTCAAGAGACCCAGTACTTC.

This clonotype was seen many times. The chain has TRBV20-1 and TRBJ2-5; D gene uncertain. V lost 5 bases, J lost 7 bases, and 23 bases lay in between. Per germline, CDR1 DFQATT and CDR2 SNEGSKA (reference sequence). The CDR3 has 15 amino acids. The DNA of the CDR3 is TGCAGTGCTGAACCGACAAACGAACCCGTAGGGACCCAGTACTTC. This translates into CSAEPTNEPVGTQYF.

The rearrangement joins TRBV29-1 to TRBJ1-1; TRBD1 might be the D (5 bases). Trimming left V 8 bases short and J 2 bases short, with 15 bases between. Germline CDR1 is SQVTM and CDR2 is ANQGSEA. The CDR3 runs 13 residues. The CDR3 protein is CSHNWGPNTEAFF. CDR3 sequence (DNA): TGCAGCCACAACTGGGGCCCAAACACTGAAGCTTTCTTT.

This clonotype was seen at least ten times. V gene TRBV27 combines with J gene TRBJ2-7, with D possibly being TRBD1 (6 bases). Trimming removed 5 bases at V and 3 bases at J, with 17 bases between. CDR3 length: 15 residues. Germline loops: CDR1 MNHEY, CDR2 SMNVEV (reference sequence). CDR3 in DNA: TGTGCCAGCAGTCCGACCAAACGACAGGTCTACGAGCAGTACTTC. Its protein product is CASSPTKRQVYEQYF.

This clonotype showed up many times. The chain carries TRBV6-1 and TRBJ2-1; 9 bases map to TRBD2. Germline values: CDR1 MNHNS, CDR2 SASEGT. The CDR3 is 16 amino acids. V gave up 6 bases and J gave up 4 bases; unmatched junction bases: 10. The CDR3 is CASRKGASGAYNEQFF. The CDR3 DNA is TGTGCCAGCAGGAAAGGGGCTAGCGGGGCATACAATGAGCAGTTCTTC.

This clonotype was counted at least ten times. V usage is TRBV5-1 and J usage is TRBJ2-7; D is unresolved. CDR3 length equals 14 residues. V was cut by 0 bases and J by 12 bases, with 19 bases left in between. Germline V lookup: CDR1 SGHRS, CDR2 YFSETQ. In DNA, the CDR3 is TGCGCCAGCAGCTTGGGGAGTACCGACATACGGGCGTACTTC. This gives the protein CASSLGSTDIRAYF.

Ten or more counts support this clonotype. This rearrangement joins TRBV5-1 to TRBJ1-5; no clear D gene. The CDR3 covers 14 residues. CDR1 and CDR2 (germline): SGHRS, YFSETQ. The V end lost 4 bases, the J end lost 4 bases, and 12 bases lay between the germline ends. Here the CDR3 DNA reads TGCGCCAGCAGCCCCGACAATATTAATCAGCCCCAGCATTTT. It encodes CASSPDNINQPQHF.

In this sample, this clonotype turned up many times. J is TRBJ1-1 and V is TRBV18, with D unclear. CDR1 and CDR2 (germline): KGHSH, LQKENI. The CDR3 consists of 16 residues. Trimming stripped 3 bases from V and 1 base from J, with 15 bases between. The CDR3 DNA reads as TGTGCCAGCTCACCTCTACCCGGTTTGGCGAACACTGAAGCTTTCTTT. It specifies CASSPLPGLANTEAFF.